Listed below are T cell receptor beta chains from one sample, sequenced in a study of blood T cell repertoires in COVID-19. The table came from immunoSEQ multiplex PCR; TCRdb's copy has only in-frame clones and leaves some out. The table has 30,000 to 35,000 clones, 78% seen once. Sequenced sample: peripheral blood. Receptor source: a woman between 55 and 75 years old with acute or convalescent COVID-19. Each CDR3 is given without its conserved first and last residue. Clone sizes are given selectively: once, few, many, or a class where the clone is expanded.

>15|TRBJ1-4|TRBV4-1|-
ASSQGTGGGFGEKLF
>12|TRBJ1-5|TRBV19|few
ASSIQGPVEPQH
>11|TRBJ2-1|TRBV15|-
ATSRQGGNEQF
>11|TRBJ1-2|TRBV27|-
ASRGDSSYGYT
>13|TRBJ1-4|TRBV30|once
AWSARGGRWEKLF
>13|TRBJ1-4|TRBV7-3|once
ASSGRDRLDEKLF
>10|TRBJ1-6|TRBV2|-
ASLRVSSPLH
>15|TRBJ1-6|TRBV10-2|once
ASSEFSRSSYNSPLH
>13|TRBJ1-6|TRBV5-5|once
ASSLETGTNPPLH
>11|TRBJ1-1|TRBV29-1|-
SVDQGMNTEAF
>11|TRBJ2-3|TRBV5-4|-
ASSQSGGDTQY
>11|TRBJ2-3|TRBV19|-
ASSLGPGDTQY
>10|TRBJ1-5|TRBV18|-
ASSQGVGPQH
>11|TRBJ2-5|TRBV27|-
ASSSSDTGTQY
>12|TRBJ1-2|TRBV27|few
ASSRQGSHYGYT
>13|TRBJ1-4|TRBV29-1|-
SVRGGEGLNEKLF
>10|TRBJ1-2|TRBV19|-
ASRETGYGYT
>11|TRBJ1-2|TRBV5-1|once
ASSPGQVEGYT
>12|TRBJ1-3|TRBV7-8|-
ASSWTRLADTIY
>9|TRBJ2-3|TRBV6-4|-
ASSDAGAQY
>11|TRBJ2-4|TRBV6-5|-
ASSYQGKNIQY
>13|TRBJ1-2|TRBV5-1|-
ASSLGARGNYGYT
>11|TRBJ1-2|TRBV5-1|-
ASSPDRVFGYT
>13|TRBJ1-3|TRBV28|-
ASSPGTGSGNTIY
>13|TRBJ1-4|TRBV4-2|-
ASSQDPGSGEKLF
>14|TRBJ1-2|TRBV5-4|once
ASSTPMDRGFYGYT
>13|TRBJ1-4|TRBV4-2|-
ASSQDGAVYEKLF
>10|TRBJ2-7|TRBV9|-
ASSAQGYEQY
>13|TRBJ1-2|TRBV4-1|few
ASSQGRGLNYGYT
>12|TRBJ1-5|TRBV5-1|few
ASSPGTGDQPQH
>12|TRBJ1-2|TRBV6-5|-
ASSYRGGGRGYT
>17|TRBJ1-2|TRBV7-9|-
ASSLSSPQAGRARLGYT